One and the same sample provided the 5 T cell receptor beta chains below, sequenced in a study of blood T cell repertoires in COVID-19. Sequencing used immunoSEQ multiplex PCR; TCRdb keeps in-frame clones, though not all of them. The table lists around 65,000 clones, more than 60% of them singletons. The sequenced sample was peripheral blood. The receptors stem from a woman aged 80 or over with active or convalescent COVID-19.

A few counts support this clone. The chain combines TRBV6-5 with TRBJ2-7; tentative D call: TRBD1 (6 bases). The CDR3 loop spans 15 amino acids. V was clipped by 6 bases and J by 0 bases, with 15 bases between them. Germline V lookup: CDR1 MNHEY, CDR2 SVGAGI. This chain's CDR3 is CASRLLDRSSYEQYF. CDR3 coding DNA: TGTGCCAGCAGACTTCTCGACAGGAGCTCCTACGAGCAGTACTTC.

This sequence joins TRBV6-5 and TRBJ1-1; 8 nucleotides match TRBD1. There are 15 residues in the CDR3. V lost 4 bases and J lost 6; bases outside the gene matches: 10. The germline gives CDR1 MNHEY, CDR2 SVGAGI. Written as DNA, the CDR3 is TGTGCCAGCAGTTCCCTAACAGGGGGACGAGCTGAAGCTTTCTTT. Translating it yields CASSSLTGGRAEAFF.

The J gene is TRBJ2-2, the V gene TRBV19; D is perhaps TRBD2 (6 bases). The CDR3 totals 15 residues. Germline V lookup: CDR1 LNHDA, CDR2 SQIVND (reference sequence). With 2 bases removed from V and 5 bases from J, the gap between germline ends came to 12 bases. For the CDR3, the DNA is TGTGCCAGTAGTATATGGCGGGGTGGGACCGGGGAGCTGTTTTTT. It translates to CASSIWRGGTGELFF.

This clone was detected only a few times. The chain combines TRBV10-3 with TRBJ1-1; perhaps TRBD1 as D (6 bases). Germline lookup yields CDR1 ENHRY and CDR2 SYGVKD. CDR3 size: 14 residues. V lost 9 bases to trimming and J lost 8 bases, with 22 bases between them. The CDR3 nucleotides are TGTGCCATAAGCGGGGTTCAGGGGCGCGCCGAAGCTTTCTTT. Protein: CAISGVQGRAEAFF.

The chain links TRBV6-5 to TRBJ1-5; D call uncertain. CDR3 length: 14 amino acids. Trimming shortened V by 5 bases and J by 0 bases, and 8 bases separated the two germline ends. CDR1 MNHEY and CDR2 SVGAGI come from the germline V gene. The DNA of the CDR3 is TGTGCCAGCAGTACTCGGTTTAGCAATCAGCCCCAGCATTTT. Translation: CASSTRFSNQPQHF.